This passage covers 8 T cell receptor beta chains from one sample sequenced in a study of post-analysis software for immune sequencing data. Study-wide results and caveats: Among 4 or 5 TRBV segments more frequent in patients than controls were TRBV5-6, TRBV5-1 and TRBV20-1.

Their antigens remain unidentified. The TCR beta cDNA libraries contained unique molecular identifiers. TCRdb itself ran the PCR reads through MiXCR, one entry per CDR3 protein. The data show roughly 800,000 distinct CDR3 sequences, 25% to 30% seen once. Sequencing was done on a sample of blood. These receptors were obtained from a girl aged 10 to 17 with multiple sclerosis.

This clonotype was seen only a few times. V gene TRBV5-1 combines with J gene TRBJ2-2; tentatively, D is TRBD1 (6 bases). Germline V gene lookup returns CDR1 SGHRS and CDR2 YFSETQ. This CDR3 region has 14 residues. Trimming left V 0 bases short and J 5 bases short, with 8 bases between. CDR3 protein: CASSLVQGTGELFF. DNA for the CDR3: TGCGCCAGCAGCTTGGTTCAGGGGACCGGGGAGCTGTTTTTT.

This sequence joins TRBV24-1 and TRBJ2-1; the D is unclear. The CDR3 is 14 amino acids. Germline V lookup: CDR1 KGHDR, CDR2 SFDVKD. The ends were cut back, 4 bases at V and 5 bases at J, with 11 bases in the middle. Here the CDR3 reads CATSDTGPNNEQFF. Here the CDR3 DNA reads TGTGCCACCAGTGACACCGGGCCCAACAATGAGCAGTTCTTC.

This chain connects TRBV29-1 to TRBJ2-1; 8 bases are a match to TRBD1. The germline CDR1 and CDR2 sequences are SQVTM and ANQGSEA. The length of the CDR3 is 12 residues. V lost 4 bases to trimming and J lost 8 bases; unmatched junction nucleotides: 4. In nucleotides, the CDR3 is TGCAGCGTTGCCGGACAGGGCCATGAGCAGTTCTTC. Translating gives CSVAGQGHEQFF.

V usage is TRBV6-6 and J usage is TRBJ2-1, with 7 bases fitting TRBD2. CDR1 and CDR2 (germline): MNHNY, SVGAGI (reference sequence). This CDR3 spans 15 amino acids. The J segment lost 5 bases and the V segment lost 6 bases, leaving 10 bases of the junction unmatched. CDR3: CASRPPTGGHNEQFF. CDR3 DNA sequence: TGTGCCAGCAGGCCACCTACGGGGGGTCACAATGAGCAGTTCTTC.

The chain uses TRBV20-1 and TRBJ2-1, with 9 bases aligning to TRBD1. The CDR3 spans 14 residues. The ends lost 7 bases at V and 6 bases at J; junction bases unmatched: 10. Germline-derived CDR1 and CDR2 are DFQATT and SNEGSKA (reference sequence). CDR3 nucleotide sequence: TGCAGTGTTAAGTCCGGGACAGGGATCAATGAGCAGTTCTTC. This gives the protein CSVKSGTGINEQFF.

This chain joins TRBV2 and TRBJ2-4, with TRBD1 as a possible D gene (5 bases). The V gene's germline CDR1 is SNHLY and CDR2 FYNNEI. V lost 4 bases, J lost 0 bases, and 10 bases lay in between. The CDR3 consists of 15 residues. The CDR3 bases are TGTGCCAGCAGTGTAGGGGAAATAGCCAAAAACATTCAGTACTTC. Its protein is CASSVGEIAKNIQYF. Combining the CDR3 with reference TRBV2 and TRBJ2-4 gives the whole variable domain EPEVTQTPSHQVTQMGQEVILRCVPISNHLYFYWYRQILGQKVEFLVSFYNNEISEKSEIFDDQFSVERPDGSNFTLKIRSTKLEDSAMYFCASSVGEIAKNIQYFGAGTRLSVL.

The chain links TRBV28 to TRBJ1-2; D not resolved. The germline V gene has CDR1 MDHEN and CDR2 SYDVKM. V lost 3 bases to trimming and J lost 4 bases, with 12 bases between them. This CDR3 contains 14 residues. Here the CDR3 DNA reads TGTGCCAGCAGTTTTGGAGGAGGTGGCTATGGCTACACCTTC. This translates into CASSFGGGGYGYTF.

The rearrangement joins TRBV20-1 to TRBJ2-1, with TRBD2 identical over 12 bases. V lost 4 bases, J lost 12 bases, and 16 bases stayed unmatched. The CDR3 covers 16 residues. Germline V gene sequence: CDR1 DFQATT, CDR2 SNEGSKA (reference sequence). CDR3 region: CSAKRMTSGSISGQFF. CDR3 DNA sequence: TGCAGTGCTAAAAGAATGACTAGCGGGAGTATTAGTGGGCAGTTCTTC.